Listed below are T cell receptor beta chains from one sample, sequenced in a study of blood T cells in healthy people across ages. TCRdb re-called the 5' RACE reads with MiXCR, one entry per CDR3 protein. The data contain hundreds of thousands of distinct CDR3 sequences, 58% of them singletons. Sequencing input: blood. The receptors were sampled from a man aged 25 to 45 in good health. Each CDR3 is given with its conserved first and last residue. The D gene is left open where the match is weak. Size is omitted from some rows. Given values are once, few, many or a class for expanded clones.

V gene	J gene	clone size	D gene	CDR3 DNA	CDR3 protein
TRBV7-2	TRBJ2-1	-	-	TGTGCCAGCAGCTTACTAAGCGGGACATCCTACAATGAGCAGTTCTTC	CASSLLSGTSYNEQFF
TRBV6-2/TRBV6-3	TRBJ2-1	-	-	TGTGCCAGCAGCCCCACTCACGACCGGCAGTTCTTC	CASSPTHDRQFF
TRBV15	TRBJ2-1	few	-	TGTGCCACCAGCAGAGCTGGGAGATCTCTCAATGAGCAGTTCTTC	CATSRAGRSLNEQFF
TRBV6-5	TRBJ2-1	few	-	TGTGCCAGCAGTTACCAAGCGGGTCTTAACAATGAGCAGTTCTTC	CASSYQAGLNNEQFF
TRBV6-1	TRBJ2-7	-	-	TGTGCCAGCAGTGAGCGGCAGGGGAGCTCCTACGAGCAGTACTTC	CASSERQGSSYEQYF
TRBV12-3/TRBV12-4	TRBJ1-5	few	-	TGTGCCAGCAGCCCCGACAGGAATCAGCCCCAGCATTTT	CASSPDRNQPQHF
TRBV20-1	TRBJ2-5	-	TRBD2	TGCAGTGCTAGACTCCCACCACTCGTAGCGGGAGAAGAGACCCAGTACTTC	CSARLPPLVAGEETQYF
TRBV7-2	TRBJ2-5	few	TRBD2	TGTGCCAGCAGCTCCGGGAGGGAGGGCAGAGAGACCCAGTACTTC	CASSSGREGRETQYF
TRBV11-2	TRBJ2-4	-	-	TGTGCCAGCAGCTATACCAGGGGTTTAGACATTCAGTACTTC	CASSYTRGLDIQYF
TRBV7-2	TRBJ2-1	-	TRBD2	TGTGCCAGCAGCTTGACTAGCGGGGGTAGTGAGCAGTTCTTC	CASSLTSGGSEQFF
TRBV10-3	TRBJ2-2	-	TRBD1	TGTGCCGCGAGACAGGGCCGCACCGGGGAGCTGTTTTTT	CAARQGRTGELFF
TRBV5-1	TRBJ1-1	-	-	TGCGCCAGCAGCCCTTTTTTGAACACTGAAACTTTCTTT	CASSPFLNTETFF
TRBV28	TRBJ1-5	-	-	TGTGCCAGCAGTTTGAACAGAGGGGTGTGGCCCCAGCATTTT	CASSLNRGVWPQHF
TRBV7-2	TRBJ2-3	-	TRBD2	TGTGCCAGCAGCTCCGGTAGACTAGCGGGTGTAGATACGCAGTATTTT	CASSSGRLAGVDTQYF
TRBV4-3	TRBJ2-1	-	TRBD2	TGCGCCAGCAGCCCTAGACTAGCGGGGTCGGGAGAGCAGTTCTTC	CASSPRLAGSGEQFF
TRBV6-2/TRBV6-3	TRBJ2-3	-	TRBD2	TGTGCCAGCGGCTCAGGACTAGCGGGAACAGATACGCAGTATTTT	CASGSGLAGTDTQYF
TRBV5-1	TRBJ2-3	-	-	TGCGCCAGCAGCTCGGAACCGCCCCGGGATATCTCTCGGCATACGCAGTATTTT	CASSSEPPRDISRHTQYF
TRBV4-2	TRBJ1-4	-	TRBD1	TGTGCCAGCAGCCTTACAGGGGCAACTAATGAAAAACTGTTTTTT	CASSLTGATNEKLFF
TRBV29-1	TRBJ2-1	few	-	TGCAGCGTTGAACACCGAAACAATGAGCAGTTCTTC	CSVEHRNNEQFF
TRBV20-1	TRBJ2-1	-	-	TGCAGTGCTAGTCAGGCGGCCGGCCGGGAAGAGCAGTTCTTC	CSASQAAGREEQFF
TRBV6-1	TRBJ2-7	few	TRBD1	TGTGCCAGCACCTCGACAGGGAGCCCCTTTTACGAGCAGTACTTC	CASTSTGSPFYEQYF
TRBV5-1	TRBJ2-5	few	-	TGCGCCAGCAGCAAAGACAGTCAAGAGACCCAGTACTTC	CASSKDSQETQYF
TRBV18	TRBJ2-1	few	TRBD1	TGTGCCAGCTCACGGGACAGGACGGATGAGCAGTTCTTC	CASSRDRTDEQFF
TRBV25-1	TRBJ1-2	few	TRBD1	TGTGCCAGCGAGGGAGACAGGGTGTATGGCTACACCTTC	CASEGDRVYGYTF
TRBV7-9	TRBJ1-2	few	-	TGTGCCAGCAGCTTTCCTCGCGGGGGCTACACCTTC	CASSFPRGGYTF
TRBV6-6	TRBJ2-5	few	TRBD2	TGTGCCAGCAGAACCCGAGCGGGGCAAGAGACCCAGTACTTC	CASRTRAGQETQYF
TRBV10-3	TRBJ2-5	-	-	TGTGCCATCAGAGGCAGGGCCGAAGAGACCCAGTACTTC	CAIRGRAEETQYF
TRBV27	TRBJ2-1	once	TRBD1	TGTGCCAGCAGTGGAAGGGACAGGGGGAAAGGGCAGTTCTTC	CASSGRDRGKGQFF
TRBV3-1	TRBJ2-5	-	TRBD1	TGTGCCAGCAGCCAACGGACAGGGGGCAAAGAGACCCAGTACTTC	CASSQRTGGKETQYF
TRBV7-2	TRBJ2-1	-	-	TGTGCCAGCAGCCCCTATTCCCGGGACCAGTTCTTC	CASSPYSRDQFF
TRBV7-3	TRBJ2-3	-	TRBD2	TGTGCCAGCAGCTTGGCTAGCGGGAGGGGAGATACGCAGTATTTT	CASSLASGRGDTQYF
TRBV28	TRBJ2-5	once	-	TGTGCCAGCAGTCCTGAAACCGGGACACTGGAGACCCAGTACTTC	CASSPETGTLETQYF
TRBV25-1	TRBJ1-2	few	-	TGTGCCAGCAGCCCCTGGGGGGGGTCCGGGGACTATGGCTACACCTTC	CASSPWGGSGDYGYTF
TRBV24-1	TRBJ1-1	-	-	TGTGCCACCAGTGATTTGAAAGGGTTGACTTTCTTT	CATSDLKGLTFF
TRBV10-3	TRBJ2-1	few	-	TGTGCCATCAGTGAGTTTAAAACCGGCTCCTACAATGAGCAGTTCTTC	CAISEFKTGSYNEQFF
TRBV15	TRBJ2-5	-	TRBD2	TGTGCCACCAGCAGAGGCGGACTAGCGGTTCAAGAGACCCAGTACTTC	CATSRGGLAVQETQYF
TRBV7-6	TRBJ2-3	-	-	TGTGCCAGCAGCTTAGCGCACGGGGGAGTGGATACGCAGTATTTT	CASSLAHGGVDTQYF
TRBV20-1	TRBJ2-3	-	-	TGCAGTGCTAGTAGTGACAGCTACACCCCGCAGTATTTT	CSASSDSYTPQYF
TRBV10-1	TRBJ1-2	few	-	TGCGCCAGCAGTCCCTCCCAGGGTCTTGGCTACACCTTC	CASSPSQGLGYTF
TRBV20-1	TRBJ2-1	many	TRBD2	TGCAGTGCTAGGGACCCCGCGGGGGGCGGCTACAATGAGCAGTTCTTC	CSARDPAGGGYNEQFF
TRBV5-1	TRBJ1-6	-	-	TGCGCCAGCAGCCTGCAGAGCTCCTATAATTCACCCCTCCACTTT	CASSLQSSYNSPLHF
TRBV7-9	TRBJ2-5	few	TRBD2	TGTGCCAGCAGCTTCGGGCTAGCGGTCCAAGAGACCCAGTACTTC	CASSFGLAVQETQYF
TRBV5-6	TRBJ2-3	-	-	TGTGCCAGCAGCGTGGCCGACGGCACAGATACGCAGTATTTT	CASSVADGTDTQYF
TRBV28	TRBJ2-7	-	-	TGTGCCAGCCGACAGGACCGACTCTACGAGCAGTACTTC	CASRQDRLYEQYF
TRBV7-8	TRBJ2-7	-	-	TGTGCCAGCAGGCAGACTAGCTCCTACGAGCAGTACTTC	CASRQTSSYEQYF
TRBV4-3	TRBJ2-1	few	TRBD2	TGCGCCAGCAGCCGGATAGCGGGAGGTAGTTATGAGCAGTTCTTC	CASSRIAGGSYEQFF
TRBV20-1	TRBJ2-7	-	-	TGCAGTGCTAGACGGGGGCCTAAATACGAGCAGTACTTC	CSARRGPKYEQYF
TRBV20-1	TRBJ2-1	-	TRBD1	TGCAGTGCTCCGGACAGGGGCCCCTACAATGAGCAGTTCTTC	CSAPDRGPYNEQFF
TRBV5-1	TRBJ2-5	few	TRBD2	TGCGCCAGCAGCTTTAAACGAACTAGCGGAACCCAAGAGACCCAGTACTTC	CASSFKRTSGTQETQYF
TRBV2	TRBJ2-1	-	-	TGTGCCAGCCATACCATACCTTTTATTGAGCAGTTCTTC	CASHTIPFIEQFF
TRBV27	TRBJ2-1	few	TRBD2	TGTGCCAGCAGTTTGGGGCTAGCGGGCGAGCAGTTCTTC	CASSLGLAGEQFF
TRBV7-9	TRBJ2-1	-	TRBD2	TGTGCCAGCAGCTTAATATGGCTAGCGGGGGGGCAATCCTACAATGAGCAGTTCTTC	CASSLIWLAGGQSYNEQFF
TRBV6-6	TRBJ1-2	-	-	TGTGCCAGCAGTTACACCGACAGCCGGGCGGGCTACACCTTC	CASSYTDSRAGYTF